Below, 14 T cell receptor beta chains from the same sample are listed, as sequenced in a study of T-cell memory formation after mild COVID-19. TCRdb reanalysed the 5' RACE reads using MiXCR and keeps one entry per CDR3 protein. Here the sample spans 200,000 or so distinct CDR3 sequences, approximately 20% being singletons. Sequences were obtained from PBMCs or a T cell subset sorted from them (not recorded which). All receptors come from an adult woman who had mild COVID-19 (a few samples of this study predate the infection). Cell type and time point are not known.

The rearrangement joins TRBV18 to TRBJ2-7; D uncertain. The germline V and J ends were trimmed by 3 bases and 3 bases, with 6 bases remaining between them. Germline CDR1 and CDR2: KGHSH and LQKENI. The CDR3 has 12 amino acids. DNA of the CDR3: TGTGCCAGCTCACCTGACGTCTACGAGCAGTACTTC. Encoded protein: CASSPDVYEQYF.

This chain joins TRBV27 and TRBJ2-7, with D unresolved. The CDR3 is 14 residues long. CDR1 is MNHEY, CDR2 SMNVEV, per germline (reference sequence). The ends were cut back, 2 bases at V and 1 base at J, with 9 bases in the middle. The CDR3 DNA sequence: TGTGCCAGCAGTTTACGCCGCCCGTCCTACGAGCAGTACTTC. This gives the protein CASSLRRPSYEQYF.

The genes are TRBV12-3 or TRBV12-4 and TRBJ1-2; 11 positions match TRBD1. V lost 5 bases, J lost 7 bases, and 12 bases stayed unmatched. The CDR3 runs to 16 residues. The CDR3 region has the DNA TGTGCCAGCAGTATTGGACAGGGGGCGGACGTAAGTGGCTACACCTTC. The encoded protein is CASSIGQGADVSGYTF.

The chain uses TRBV14 and TRBJ2-3, with D perhaps TRBD1 (5 bases). From germline, CDR1 is SGHDN and CDR2 FVKESK. The CDR3 covers 14 residues. Deletions cut 4 bases from V and 2 bases from J, with 10 bases between. CDR3 in DNA: TGTGCCAGCAGCCGACGACAGCCCACAGATACGCAGTATTTT. Translating it yields CASSRRQPTDTQYF.

This clonotype occurred a few times. The DNA for the CDR3 is TGTGCCAGCAGCCAAGGGGCTGTAGGGGGCTACACCTTC. It codes for CASSQGAVGGYTF. The V call is TRBV3-1, the J call TRBJ1-2; no definite D call. The V gene's germline CDR1 is LGHDT and CDR2 YNNKEL (reference sequence). V gave up 1 base and J gave up 8 bases, with 11 bases separating them. CDR3 size: 13 residues.

With respect to this clonotype: At one of its ends the junction is not consistent with the germline gene, which may arise from a read error. The CDR3 region is CASSQGQGMTDF. As DNA, the CDR3 is TGTGCCAGCAGCCAGGGACAGGGGATGACAGACTTC. The gene calls are TRBV7-9 and TRBJ2-4; 10 nucleotides line up with TRBD1. CDR1 and CDR2 from the germline V gene are SEHNR and FQNEAQ (reference sequence). This CDR3 region has 12 residues.

The sample holds many counts of this clonotype. V gene TRBV15 combines with J gene TRBJ2-7; the match to TRBD1 covers 8 bases. Germline CDR1 is LNHNV and CDR2 is YYDKDF (reference sequence). The CDR3 totals 14 residues. V shed 3 bases and J 2 bases; nucleotides not matched to a gene: 3. In DNA, the CDR3 is TGTGCCACCAGCAGCGACAGGGGACCCTACGAGCAGTACTTC. This encodes CATSSDRGPYEQYF. The whole variable domain, remainder taken from reference TRBV15 and TRBJ2-7, is DAMVIQNPRYQVTQFGKPVTLSCSQTLNHNVMYWYQQKSSQAPKLLFHYYDKDFNNEADTPDNFQSRRPNTSFCFLDIRSPGLGDTAMYLCATSSDRGPYEQYFGPGTRLTVT.

V is TRBV7-2 and J is TRBJ1-1; D uncertain. The CDR3 extends over 14 amino acids. Germline lookup yields CDR1 SGHTA and CDR2 FQGNSA. Trimming stripped 5 bases from V and 3 bases from J, with 13 bases between. CDR3 nucleotides: TGTGCCAGCAGCCTATTTCAAGGTGACACTGAAGCTTTCTTT. Protein product: CASSLFQGDTEAFF. Drawing the rest from reference TRBV7-2 and TRBJ1-1, the complete variable domain is GAGVSQSPSNKVTEKGKDVELRCDPISGHTALYWYRQSLGQGLEFLIYFQGNSAPDKSGLPSDRFSAERTGGSVSTLTIQRTQQEDSAVYLCASSLFQGDTEAFFGQGTRLTVV.

This clonotype was observed a handful of times. This chain links TRBV24-1 with TRBJ2-2; no firm D call. The CDR3 loop spans 14 amino acids. Per the germline V gene, CDR1 is KGHDR and CDR2 is SFDVKD. The germline V and J ends were trimmed by 1 base and 4 bases, with 6 bases remaining between them. The CDR3 reads CATSDLSFTGELFF. CDR3 sequence (DNA): TGTGCCACCAGTGATTTATCCTTCACCGGGGAGCTGTTTTTT.

This clonotype was seen a single time. The chain joins TRBV20-1 to TRBJ1-5; D is perhaps TRBD1 (5 bases). The CDR3 length is 14 residues. Trimming took 2 bases from V and 2 from J, leaving 10 bases between them. From germline, CDR1 is DFQATT and CDR2 SNEGSKA (reference sequence). DNA of the CDR3: TGCAGTGCTAGACCGGGAGGGGGCAATCAGCCCCAGCATTTT. This encodes CSARPGGGNQPQHF.

The table lists this clonotype with many counts. The genes are TRBV7-9 and TRBJ1-2; 8 nucleotides align to TRBD1. Per the germline V gene, CDR1 is SEHNR and CDR2 is FQNEAQ (reference sequence). The CDR3 is 17 amino acids. V trimming: 4 bases; J trimming: 0 bases; junction bases outside the gene matches: 10. The CDR3 region is CASSSETGGRANYGYTF. DNA of the CDR3: TGTGCCAGCAGCTCTGAAACAGGGGGACGAGCTAACTATGGCTACACCTTC.

Only a few counts were recorded for this clonotype. The chain links TRBV7-6 to TRBJ2-2, with 7 bases matching TRBD2. CDR1 SGHVS and CDR2 FNYEAQ come from the germline V gene. The junction had 4 bases not matched to a gene; V was cut back by 2 bases and J by 1 base. CDR3 length equals 16 residues. The DNA for the CDR3 is TGTGCCAGCAGCTTAACGCCGGGAGGGAACACCGGGGAGCTGTTTTTT. It is translated as CASSLTPGGNTGELFF. The variable domain in full, with the rest retrieved from reference TRBV7-6 and TRBJ2-2, is GAGVSQSPRYKVTKRGQDVALRCDPISGHVSLYWYRQALGQGPEFLTYFNYEAQQDKSGLPNDRFSAERPEGSISTLTIQRTEQRDSAMYRCASSLTPGGNTGELFFGEGSRLTVL.

This clonotype turned up a few times. This sequence joins TRBV9 and TRBJ2-2; weak D call: TRBD2 (6 bases). V lost 0 bases to trimming and J lost 4 bases, with 13 bases between them. This CDR3 is 16 amino acids long. CDR1 is SGDLS, CDR2 YYNGEE, per germline. CDR3 region: CASSVDPGVVTGELFF. CDR3 nucleotide sequence: TGTGCCAGCAGCGTAGATCCGGGGGTGGTCACCGGGGAGCTGTTTTTT. Variable domain in full (rest from reference TRBV9 and TRBJ2-2): DSGVTQTPKHLITATGQRVTLRCSPRSGDLSVYWYQQSLDQGLQFLIQYYNGEERAKGNILERFSAQQFPDLHSELNLSSLELGDSALYFCASSVDPGVVTGELFFGEGSRLTVL.

This chain uses TRBV28 with TRBJ2-7, with 7 bases matching TRBD2. The V segment lost 5 bases and the J segment 3 bases; nucleotides outside the gene matches: 7. This CDR3 contains 14 residues. Germline loops: CDR1 MDHEN, CDR2 SYDVKM. This CDR3 reads CASSTTGLVYEQYF. DNA of the CDR3: TGTGCCAGCAGTACCACCGGACTAGTCTACGAGCAGTACTTC.